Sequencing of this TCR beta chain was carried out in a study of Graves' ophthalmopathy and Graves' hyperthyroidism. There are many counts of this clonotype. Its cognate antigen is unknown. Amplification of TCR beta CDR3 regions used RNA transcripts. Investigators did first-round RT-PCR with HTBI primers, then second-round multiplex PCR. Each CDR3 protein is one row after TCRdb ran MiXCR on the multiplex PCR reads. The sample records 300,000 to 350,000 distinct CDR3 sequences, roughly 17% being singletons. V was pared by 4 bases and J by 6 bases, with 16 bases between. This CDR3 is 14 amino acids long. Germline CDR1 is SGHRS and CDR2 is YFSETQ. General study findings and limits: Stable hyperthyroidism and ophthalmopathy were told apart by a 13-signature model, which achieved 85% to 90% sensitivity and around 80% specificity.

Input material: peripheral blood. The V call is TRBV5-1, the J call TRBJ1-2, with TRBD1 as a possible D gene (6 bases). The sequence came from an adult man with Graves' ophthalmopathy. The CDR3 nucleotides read TGCGCCAGCAGCCCGGGACAACCCCAGGATGGCTACACCTTC. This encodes CASSPGQPQDGYTF.